The next 9 T cell receptor beta chains were all read from a single sample in a study of shared clonotypes between healthy human individuals (dated by TCRdb to the early 2020s). Library preparation was by the immunoSEQ multiplex PCR assay. This is the immuneACCESS table as TCRdb keeps it, with only in-frame sequences that have V and J called. A part of the clones is gone; compared with another copy, unresolved V genes explain less than half, and the rest is unexplained. This sample comprises 2 million to 2.5 million clones, approximately 93% of them detected only once. The ten largest account for around 0.4% of the sample. Sequencing was done on a sample of naive CD4+ T cells from PBMCs. The cell subset or site label of this sample denotes: CD45RA+ positively selected. The origin of the receptors is a man aged 18 to 30 in good health. Some clones in this sample may be carry-over from other donors' samples.

V gene TRBV7-2 combines with J gene TRBJ2-2; D gene ambiguous. This CDR3 comprises 13 residues. Germline CDR1 SGHTA, CDR2 FQGNSA. V lost 5 bases and J 8 bases, leaving 12 bases between the germline ends. The CDR3 bases are TGTGCCAGCAGCCTTAATTCTAGGGGGGAGCTGTTTTTT. Amino acid sequence: CASSLNSRGELFF.

The V call is TRBV5-4, the J call TRBJ2-7; TRBD1 matches 7 bases. Germline loops: CDR1 SGHNT, CDR2 YYREEE (reference sequence). This CDR3 region has 13 residues. V was clipped by 7 bases and J by 6 bases; unmatched bases: 10. CDR3 DNA: TGTGCCAGCTATGGACAGGAAGGGGGCGAGCAGTACTTC. It yields the protein CASYGQEGGEQYF.

The chain has TRBV12-5 and TRBJ2-1, with D perhaps TRBD2 (7 bases). This CDR3 region has 17 residues. The germline V and J ends were trimmed by 1 base and 0 bases, with 13 bases remaining between them. Germline CDR1 reads LGHNT; CDR2 reads FRNRAP. The CDR3, as DNA: TGTGCTAGTGGTTTGGAGGTAGGGGGGGGCTCCTACAATGAGCAGTTCTTC. Amino acids: CASGLEVGGGSYNEQFF.

As for this clone: Distinct nucleotide sequences in the sample also encode this CDR3. The V and J genes are TRBV18 and TRBJ2-7; 9 bases fit TRBD1. Trimming removed 5 bases from V and 6 bases from J; junction bases left unmatched: 17. The CDR3 is 17 amino acids. CDR1 KGHSH and CDR2 LQKENI come from the germline V gene. The CDR3 nucleotides read TGTGCCAGCTCATCCATTACCGCGGGACAGGGATACGGCGAGCAGTACTTC. This sequence encodes CASSSITAGQGYGEQYF.

The chain links TRBV5-4 to TRBJ1-1, with 10 bases that match TRBD1. Germline values: CDR1 SGHNT, CDR2 YYREEE (reference sequence). The CDR3 has 14 residues. Trimming removed 4 bases from V and 7 bases from J; junction bases left unmatched: 7. CDR3 loop: CASSRRQGAGEAFF. As DNA, the CDR3 is TGTGCCAGCAGCCGAAGACAGGGGGCAGGTGAAGCTTTCTTT.

The chain carries TRBV25-1 and TRBJ2-2; no firm D call. Germline assignment: CDR1 MGHDK and CDR2 SYGVNS. This CDR3 contains 14 residues. Trimming cost V 6 bases and J 3 bases, with 11 bases left between them. This CDR3 reads CASRAFDHTGELFF. CDR3 bases: TGTGCCAGCAGAGCCTTTGACCACACCGGGGAGCTGTTTTTT. Full variable domain (missing parts from reference TRBV25-1 and TRBJ2-2): EADIYQTPRYLVIGTGKKITLECSQTMGHDKMYWYQQDPGMELHLIHYSYGVNSTEKGDLSSESTVSRIRTEHFPLTLESARPSHTSQYLCASRAFDHTGELFFGEGSRLTVL.

The V call is TRBV27, the J call TRBJ2-1, with 8 bases lining up with TRBD2. V gave up 6 bases and J gave up 8 bases; unmatched junction bases: 9. The CDR3 is 14 amino acids. Per germline, CDR1 MNHEY and CDR2 SMNVEV (reference sequence). CDR3 DNA sequence: TGTGCCAGCAGCCCCCTCGGGAGGGCCTATGAGCAGTTCTTC. Amino acids: CASSPLGRAYEQFF.

The genes are TRBV18 and TRBJ1-2; D may be TRBD1 (6 bases). Per the germline V gene, CDR1 is KGHSH and CDR2 is LQKENI. The CDR3 spans 14 residues. V lost 6 bases to trimming and J lost 11 bases, with 22 bases between them. CDR3 bases: TGTGCCAGCTCGCAACTTCGGACAGCCCAGGGGTACACCTTC. Its protein is CASSQLRTAQGYTF.

This chain connects TRBV14 to TRBJ1-1, with 9 bases fitting TRBD1. There are 16 residues in the CDR3. Germline-derived CDR1 and CDR2 are SGHDN and FVKESK. V trimming: 5 bases; J trimming: 7 bases; junction bases outside the gene matches: 14. CDR3 amino acids: CASSKSWIPGQGEAFF. In DNA form, the CDR3 reads TGTGCCAGCAGCAAGTCCTGGATCCCGGGACAGGGTGAAGCTTTCTTT.